The present TCR beta chain was sequenced within a study of Tregs in tolerant kidney transplant recipients (dated by TCRdb to between 2018 and 2021). With respect to the entire study: The transplants used related donors along with nonmyeloablative bone marrow transplantation, and in the human trials mixed chimerism was transient. The study applied TCRbeta sequencing to find donor-specific regulatory T cells before combined kidney and bone marrow transplantation and then followed those same cells after transplant. Broad study findings and their caveats: Because the PCR primers were changed over time for some patients, nucleotide-level comparison could not be performed across the samples from those patients. Expanding Tregs with activated donor B cells appeared to identify the most biologically relevant and donor-specific TCRbeta repertoire. Because the study included only a small number of patients, the results must be confirmed in larger populations and under other immunosuppression protocols. Although technical replication error seemed to be minimal, the question of biological reproducibility was not addressed directly. In tolerant patients, donor-specific Tregs expanded more than Tregs overall, which suggests antigen-driven rather than nonspecific expansion.

Trimmed from V: 2 bases; trimmed from J: 2 bases; junction bases lacking a gene match: 7. CDR1 is given as MNHNY and CDR2 as SVGAGI, both from the germline V gene (reference sequence). Including the terminal cysteine and phenylalanine, the CDR3 comprises 16 residues. Solely the CDR3 DNA is kept, with 48 bases framed from the first base. For TCRbeta CDR3 sequencing, genomic DNA from the sorted cells was extracted using the QIAGEN DNeasy Blood and Tissue Kit. Through immunoSEQ, high-throughput TCRbeta CDR3 sequencing was done commercially, including PCR amplification with internal controls and bias correction. As for the original processing: Unique productive TCRbeta sequences were defined by CDR3 nucleotide sequence where primers matched, otherwise by CDR3 amino acid sequence with Vbeta and Jbeta genes. To correct for sorting error, sequences found in more than one sorted population at a frequency ratio of 2:1 or less were discarded, and the remaining shared sequences were assigned to the population with the higher frequency. A sequence counted as donor-reactive if, in CFSE-low cells, the sequence had a frequency of at least 0.01% and was expanded at least 5-fold compared with unstimulated cells. Repertoire divergence was quantified by Jensen-Shannon divergence calculated from the top 100 TCRbeta sequences ranked by frequency. For samples with multiple sequencing runs, sorting error was corrected separately for each run before the runs were pooled. Held by TCRdb, this immuneACCESS table contains in-frame sequences only and omits some clones. Under half of the omission traces to an unresolved V gene where checked; the cause of the rest is unknown. The DNA was the basis for D and trimming; V, J and clone size are from that table. This sample gives about 66,000 clones in total; roughly 89% of them show up just once. The ten top clones hold roughly 11% of the sample.

The sample's time point label, decoded: blood sample drawn before combined kidney and bone marrow transplant. Unstimulated Tregs (CD4+CD25+CD127-), CD4+ non-Tregs (CD4+CD25-), CD4 and CD8 cells were FACS-sorted from thawed PBMCs. The patients were a handful of recipients of combined kidney and bone marrow transplants from the ITN036ST trial, and samples were available only for these trial subjects. Healthy control blood was processed to PBMCs with a Ficoll density gradient and then cryopreserved, whereas patient PBMCs were collected both before and after transplant. Comments on this clone: This clone's antigen is unknown. No much larger clone is present one base from it, and per-base qualities are unavailable.

The rearranged chain carries TRBV6-6 and TRBJ2-7, and TRBD2 matches 9 of the central bases. The clonotype originates from a human donor who received a combined kidney and bone marrow transplant. Source: CD8+ T cells from blood, taken before the transplant. The nucleotide sequence is given as TGTGCCAGCAGTTACACAATAGCGGGGGCCCCCTACGAGCAGTACTTC. The translation is CASSYTIAGAPYEQYF.